A selection of T cell receptor beta chains follows, all from one sample in a study of graft-versus-host responses after intestinal transplantation. Assay used: immunoSEQ multiplex PCR; TCRdb lists only in-frame clones, some missing. The sample has 250 to 350 clones, roughly 82% seen once. Sequencing used ileum tissue, obtained approximately 35 days after intestinal transplant. These receptors all come from a human patient who received an intestinal transplant, so some T cells may come from the graft donor. CDR3s leave out the opening cysteine and the closing phenylalanine or tryptophan. Clone size appears in some rows only: once, few, many, or a class for an expanded clone.

j_call v_call clone_size cdr3_aa
TRBJ2-1 TRBV28 - ASRTTGGDEQF
TRBJ2-3 TRBV6-5 few ASGRTRDTQY
TRBJ1-3 TRBV30 - AWSVGDTIY
TRBJ2-7 TRBV27 - ASSLSPMGGGEQY
TRBJ2-2 TRBV7-9 few ASSLLGTGTGELF
TRBJ2-2 TRBV30 - AWSVLGLAGGLTGELF
TRBJ2-3 TRBV25-1 - ASSEIGTGTDAQY
TRBJ1-1 TRBV11-3 few ASSYGQGTEAF
TRBJ2-7 TRBV6-4 - ASSERGGSSYEQY
TRBJ2-1 TRBV11-2 - ASSRRPGQRPNEQF
TRBJ2-7 TRBV29-1 - SVDGPGEQY
TRBJ2-1 TRBV6-5 - ASSYFGGDEQF
TRBJ2-7 TRBV5-1 - ASSLYEQY
TRBJ2-7 TRBV25-1 - ASSARDRFTLVYEQY
TRBJ2-3 TRBV2 - ASSTDTQY
TRBJ2-7 TRBV25-1 once ASSDRQGEQY
TRBJ1-6 TRBV6-6 - ASSYGTKNSPLH
TRBJ1-5 TRBV7-2 - ASSTGGAQPQH
TRBJ2-6 TRBV5-8 - ASRSGSGANVLT
TRBJ1-5 TRBV4-1 - ASSQGWQGDYQPQH